This T cell receptor (beta chain) was captured in a study of cytomegalovirus exposure and HLA in healthy donors. Germline trimming cut 2 bases from V and 4 bases from J; bases unmatched to any gene: 10. This CDR3 spans 17 amino acids. In germline, CDR1 is LNHNV, CDR2 YYDKDF (reference sequence). This clone was observed a handful of times. A multiplex PCR was run with 60 Vbeta primers and 13 Jbeta primers. The data were produced by immunoSEQ multiplex PCR, yet TCRdb's version contains in-frame clones alone and is incomplete. Of about 160,000 clones detected, around 64% appear once; the ten largest clones hold 2.8%.

Sequencing was performed on PBMCs. The chain has TRBV15 and TRBJ2-7; the match to TRBD2 covers 11 bases. This sequence was found in a woman aged 30 to 39 in good health and CMV-seronegative. For the CDR3, the DNA is TGTGCCACCAGCAGACGCCTCACTAGCGGGAGAGGGTACGAGCAGTACTTC. It translates to CATSRRLTSGRGYEQYF.